This T cell receptor (beta chain) was identified in a study of shared clonotypes between healthy human individuals. Study information: Per donor, CD8 memory used one plate, CD8 naive used two, CD4 memory used three and CD4 naive used three. Study-level findings and limits: Naive subsets tended to show greater estimated richness than memory subsets.

The CDR3 length is 14 residues. In germline, CDR1 is WNHNN, CDR2 SYGVQD (reference sequence). With 5 bases removed from V and 4 bases from J, the gap between germline ends came to 13 bases. Each replicate PCR on the sorted subsets used about 0.2 ug DNA (around 30,000 T cell genomes). Per the authors' pipeline: For the immunoSEQ data, sequences were junction-only without quality scores, so filtering differed. Repertoires were generated with immunoSEQ multiplex PCR, while TCRdb's copy carries only in-frame clones and drops some. V and J calls and clone size are given by that table; D and trimming were obtained from the DNA. The repertoire includes 550,000 to 800,000 clones, under 80% of them detected once, and approximately 1.7% sits in the top ten. To note about this clone: The antigen remains unidentified.

The chain recombines TRBV10-1 with TRBJ2-3, with D possibly matching TRBD2 (5 bases). This receptor was taken from a woman aged 25 to 39 in good health. Specimen: memory CD4+ T cells sorted from blood. Indicated subset: CD45RA-negative fraction. CDR3 amino acids: CASSRGEGPDTQYF. Here the CDR3 DNA reads TGCGCCAGCAGTCGTGGAGAGGGCCCAGATACGCAGTATTTT.